The rows below give T cell receptor beta chains drawn from one sample of a study of blood T cell repertoires in COVID-19. Sequencing used immunoSEQ multiplex PCR; TCRdb keeps in-frame clones, though not all of them. Altogether 30,000 or so clones are present, about 91% being singletons, with the ten largest covering 4.5% to 6%. Sequencing was done on a sample of peripheral blood. The receptors were gathered from a human donor in a cohort sampled during active COVID-19. The CDR3 runs from the conserved cysteine through the conserved F or W.

13	TRBJ1-5	TRBV12-3/TRBV12-4	CASMGSPGKPQHF
13	TRBJ1-1	TRBV4-3	CASSPTVQTEAFF
16	TRBJ1-3	TRBV5-6	CASSPGWVDSGNTIYF
18	TRBJ1-2	TRBV28	CASSLNLRQFGEGDGYTF
14	TRBJ2-5	TRBV10-3	CAISRQGTQETQYF
12	TRBJ1-2	TRBV13	CASSTSKRGYTF
15	TRBJ1-5	TRBV6-1	CASSEVTGGNQPQHF
15	TRBJ1-6	TRBV7-9	CASSLKEQLNSPLHF
11	TRBJ2-1	TRBV20-1	CSARHVGREFF
16	TRBJ2-1	TRBV5-1	CASSLAGVSGYNEQFF
14	TRBJ1-2	TRBV7-6	CASSERDRGYGYTF
13	TRBJ2-5	TRBV6-5	CASWTGLKETQYF
18	TRBJ2-1	TRBV2	CASSPGPLLATVDNEQFF
14	TRBJ1-1	TRBV19	CASSIQGGGSEAFF
16	TRBJ2-1	TRBV10-3	CAIRVSRGGLDNEQFF
16	TRBJ2-3	TRBV6-2/TRBV6-3	CASSSGGGRSADTQYF
13	TRBJ2-3	TRBV4-1	CASSQVSRETQYF
18	TRBJ1-2	TRBV3-1/TRBV3-2	CASSQPKTGGIGGYGYTF
13	TRBJ2-5	TRBV19	CASMGGGRETQYF
15	TRBJ2-3	TRBV5-1	CASSLSGEGLDTQYF
13	TRBJ1-2	TRBV6-5	CASSWERNYGYTF
14	TRBJ1-5	TRBV29-1	CSVTGSIGNQPQHF
12	TRBJ1-1	TRBV7-9	CASSLGQIEAFF
15	TRBJ2-6	TRBV10-3	CAISEDSSGANVLTF
17	TRBJ1-3	TRBV7-9	CASSLGTPISSGNTIYF
16	TRBJ1-4	TRBV2	CASMRASQATNEKLFF
15	TRBJ2-5	TRBV6-5	CASSPGQGYSETQYF
17	TRBJ2-2	TRBV19	CASNPLVGRVGTGELFF
15	TRBJ2-4	TRBV10-3	CAISDVSLAKNIQYF
13	TRBJ1-4	TRBV10-1	CASSTGVGEKLFF
14	TRBJ1-4	TRBV3-1/TRBV3-2	CASSPLSDSGKLFF
15	TRBJ2-1	TRBV29-1	CSVSNDSLSYNEQFF
18	TRBJ1-3	TRBV4-1	CASSQGPRGTASGNTIYF